This TCR beta chain was identified during a study of yellow fever vaccine responses in identical twins. A single record per CDR3 protein comes from TCRdb applying MiXCR to the RT-PCR reads. The sample consists of about 3,600 distinct CDR3 sequences, approximately 73% of them appearing once. The germline V and J ends were trimmed by 6 bases and 3 bases, with 14 bases remaining between them. This CDR3 is built from 14 residues. Per germline, CDR1 MNHNS and CDR2 SASEGT. V gene TRBV6-1 combines with J gene TRBJ1-1, with D tentatively TRBD1 (6 bases). The specimen was T cells from blood (PBMCs), unsorted or a sorted subset (not recorded which), collected before or after yellow fever vaccination (not recorded which). The sequence derives from a woman in her late teens or twenties who received the yellow fever vaccine. Written as DNA, the CDR3 is TGTGCCAGCAGCCCACAGGGAGAGTACACTGAAGCTTTCTTT. Translated, it gives CASSPQGEYTEAFF.